Reported below is one T cell receptor (beta chain). Antigen: not known. The data belong to a study of radiotherapy plus CTLA-4 blockade in lung cancer. As for the study in general: Of all patients, approximately 17% responded objectively and approximately 29% showed disease control.

Overall study results and limits: Tumor-origin TCR clones grew in blood after radiotherapy plus ipilimumab. Reportedly, early blood T cell clone dynamics best predicted response, with interferon-beta.

Germline V gives CDR1 SEHNR, CDR2 FQNEAQ (reference sequence). CDR3 length: 15 amino acids. V was clipped by 6 bases and J by 2 bases; unmatched bases: 4. Produced via immunoSEQ multiplex PCR; TCRdb's table is partial and in-frame only. The profile shows about 25,000 clones, about two thirds of them singletons. The material sequenced was peripheral blood, taken from a patient treated with radiotherapy plus ipilimumab. The rearrangement joins TRBV7-9 to TRBJ2-1; 10 bases map to TRBD2. The receptor was isolated from a human donor with non-small cell lung cancer whose response to radiotherapy plus ipilimumab could not be evaluated. The CDR3 DNA follows: TGTGCCAGCAGATGGACTAGCGGACCCTACAATGAGCAGTTCTTC. Protein: CASRWTSGPYNEQFF.